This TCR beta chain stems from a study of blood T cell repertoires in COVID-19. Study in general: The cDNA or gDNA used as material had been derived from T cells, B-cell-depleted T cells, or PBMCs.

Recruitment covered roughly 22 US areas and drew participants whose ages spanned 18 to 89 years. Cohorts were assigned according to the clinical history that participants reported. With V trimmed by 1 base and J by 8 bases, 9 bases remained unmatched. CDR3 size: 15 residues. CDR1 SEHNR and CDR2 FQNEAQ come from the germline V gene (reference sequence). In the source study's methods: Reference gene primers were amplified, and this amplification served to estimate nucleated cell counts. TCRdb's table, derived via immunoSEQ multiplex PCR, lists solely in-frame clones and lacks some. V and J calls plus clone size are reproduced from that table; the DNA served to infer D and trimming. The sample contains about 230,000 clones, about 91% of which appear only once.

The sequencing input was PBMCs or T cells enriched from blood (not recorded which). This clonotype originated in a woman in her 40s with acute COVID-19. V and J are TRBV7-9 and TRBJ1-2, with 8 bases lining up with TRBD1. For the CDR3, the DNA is TGTGCCAGCAGCTTAGGGACAGGGAAAGAGAGCGGCTACACCTTC. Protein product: CASSLGTGKESGYTF.